The clone carrying this TCR beta chain was seen more than once but under ten times. This CDR3 contains 17 residues. Per the germline V gene, CDR1 is SGHVS and CDR2 is FNYEAQ. V dropped 5 bases and J dropped 9; count of bases not matched to a gene: 12. PCR was performed using 60 Vbeta and 13 Jbeta primers. TCRdb's table, derived via immunoSEQ multiplex PCR, lists solely in-frame clones and lacks some. The sample includes some 160,000 clones, about 70% of them seen just once. This specimen belongs to a study of cytomegalovirus exposure and HLA in healthy donors. Whole-study context: A prior study identified just under 120 million unique TCR beta sequences from 200 million or so T cells.

This clonotype was sampled from a woman in her thirties or forties in good health and CMV-seronegative. This chain uses TRBV7-6 with TRBJ2-5; 16 bases fit TRBD2. What was sequenced was PBMCs. The CDR3: CASSLTQGLAGGVAQYF. The CDR3 DNA follows: TGTGCCAGCAGCCTTACACAGGGACTAGCGGGAGGGGTGGCCCAGTACTTC. The entire variable domain, with the rest obtained from reference TRBV7-6 and TRBJ2-5, is as follows: GAGVSQSPRYKVTKRGQDVALRCDPISGHVSLYWYRQALGQGPEFLTYFNYEAQQDKSGLPNDRFSAERPEGSISTLTIQRTEQRDSAMYRCASSLTQGLAGGVAQYFGPGTRLLVL.